The 26 T cell receptor beta chains below were found in one sample sequenced in a study of blood T cell repertoires in COVID-19. The protocol was immunoSEQ multiplex PCR, while the TCRdb copy is restricted to in-frame clones and leaves out a portion. The sample includes around 260,000 clones, 89% of them seen just once. Sequencing was carried out using peripheral blood. Receptor source: a woman aged 40 to 49 who had recovered from COVID-19.

This clone was recorded only once. The chain has TRBV28 and TRBJ1-4; the D gene is possibly TRBD1 (5 bases). The V end lost 3 bases, the J end lost 5 bases, and 16 bases lay between the germline ends. CDR1 MDHEN and CDR2 SYDVKM come from the germline V gene. CDR3 length: 16 amino acids. CDR3 region: CASSFPNGHKNEKLFF. The CDR3 DNA reads as TGTGCCAGCAGTTTTCCCAATGGACATAAAAATGAAAAACTGTTTTTT.

The chain joins TRBV7-3 to TRBJ2-2; TRBD2 aligns across 10 bases. Germline assignment: CDR1 SGHTA and CDR2 FQGTGA. The CDR3 covers 16 residues. Trimming cost V 4 bases and J 5 bases; bases outside gene matches: 7. The CDR3 DNA sequence: TGTGCCAGCAGCTATGTTACTAGCGGGGTGACCGGGGAGCTGTTTTTT. Protein: CASSYVTSGVTGELFF.

J is TRBJ2-3 and V is TRBV5-1; possible D gene TRBD1, 5 bases. The CDR3 has 16 amino acids. Germline assignment: CDR1 SGHRS and CDR2 YFSETQ. Trimming stripped 7 bases from V and 0 bases from J, with 18 bases between. The CDR3 reads CASHLGADASTDTQYF. For the CDR3, the DNA is TGCGCCAGCCACCTTGGGGCAGACGCAAGCACAGATACGCAGTATTTT.

This clone came up a few times. The chain has TRBV30 and TRBJ1-5; no definite D call. The CDR3 totals 13 residues. The germline gives CDR1 GTSNPN, CDR2 SVGIG (reference sequence). V lost 7 bases and J lost 2, with 12 bases in between. CDR3 protein: CASGKEGNQPQHF. The CDR3, as DNA: TGTGCCTCCGGGAAGGAGGGCAATCAGCCCCAGCATTTT.

The gene calls are TRBV25-1 and TRBJ2-2; tentatively, D is TRBD2 (6 bases). CDR1 and CDR2 (germline): MGHDK, SYGVNS. The CDR3 is 14 amino acids. V lost 2 bases and J lost 7, with 11 bases in between. The CDR3 sequence: CASSEGGILGELFF. DNA of the CDR3: TGTGCCAGCAGTGAAGGGGGGATCCTCGGGGAGCTGTTTTTT.

This clone was seen a single time. V is TRBV29-1 and J is TRBJ2-1; 10 bases line up with TRBD2. The CDR3 covers 12 residues. With V trimmed by 7 bases and J by 8 bases, 5 bases remained unmatched. Germline V gene data show CDR1 as SQVTM and CDR2 as ANQGSEA. The CDR3 is CSGLAGDDEQFF. CDR3 nucleotides: TGCAGCGGGCTAGCGGGAGACGATGAGCAGTTCTTC.

The J gene is TRBJ2-7, the V gene TRBV29-1; the D gene is possibly TRBD1 (5 bases). The germline V gene encodes CDR1 SQVTM and CDR2 ANQGSEA. Trimming removed 1 base from V and 4 bases from J, with 8 bases in between. There are 12 residues in the CDR3. In DNA form, the CDR3 reads TGCAGCGTTGAAGGTACAGGATACGAGCAGTACTTC. Its translation is CSVEGTGYEQYF.

V and J are TRBV19 and TRBJ1-6; D call uncertain. Between the trimmed V and J ends, which lost 3 bases and 0 bases, there was a span of 15 bases. CDR1 LNHDA and CDR2 SQIVND come from the germline V gene (reference sequence). The CDR3 has 18 amino acids. The CDR3 protein is CASSIGRTGSSYNSPLHF. CDR3 DNA sequence: TGTGCCAGTAGTATTGGTCGTACCGGGAGCTCCTATAATTCACCCCTCCACTTT.

The chain couples TRBV30 to TRBJ2-5, with 7 bases identical to TRBD1. CDR3 length equals 13 residues. J lost 5 bases, V lost 5 bases, and 8 bases had no gene match. CDR1 and CDR2 from the germline V gene are GTSNPN and SVGIG (reference sequence). DNA for the CDR3: TGTGCCTGGGATAAGGGGGCGCGTGAGACCCAGTACTTC. Protein product: CAWDKGARETQYF.

This chain joins TRBV9 and TRBJ1-1, with 9 bases identical to TRBD1. The CDR3 is made up of 16 amino acids. V lost 3 bases, J lost 7 bases, and 13 bases stayed unmatched. Looked up from germline, CDR1 is SGDLS and CDR2 is YYNGEE. CDR3 DNA: TGTGCCAGCAGCGCCGCTGAAGGACAGGGGTCCTTTGAAGCTTTCTTT. Its translation: CASSAAEGQGSFEAFF.

The chain carries TRBV18 and TRBJ2-7; TRBD2 aligns across 8 bases. The ends lost 0 bases at V and 3 bases at J; junction bases unmatched: 4. CDR1 is KGHSH, CDR2 LQKENI, per germline. This CDR3 spans 15 amino acids. The chain's CDR3 is CASSPPSREGYEQYF. In DNA form, the CDR3 reads TGTGCCAGCTCACCACCTTCACGGGAGGGCTACGAGCAGTACTTC.

The chain joins TRBV2 to TRBJ2-2, with no clear D. Per the germline V gene, CDR1 is SNHLY and CDR2 is FYNNEI. Trimming stripped 6 bases from V and 3 bases from J, with 14 bases between. This CDR3 contains 15 residues. The CDR3 coding sequence is TGTGCCAGCAGCGTCTCCTCAGTGGACACCGGGGAGCTGTTTTTT. Protein: CASSVSSVDTGELFF.

This chain joins TRBV18 and TRBJ1-2; 7 bases line up with TRBD1. CDR3 size: 13 residues. The germline V gene has CDR1 KGHSH and CDR2 LQKENI. J lost 7 bases, V lost 2 bases, and 4 bases had no gene match. The DNA of the CDR3 is TGTGCCAGCTCACCAGAGGGGGCTACTGGCTACACCTTC. Translation gives CASSPEGATGYTF.

The CDR3 loop is CASSEKSGQNTEAFF. Here the CDR3 DNA reads TGTGCCAGCAGTGAAAAGTCAGGACAGAACACTGAAGCTTTCTTT. The chain links TRBV6-4 to TRBJ1-1; possibly TRBD1 for D (5 bases). The CDR3 runs 15 residues. Germline values: CDR1 MRHNA, CDR2 SNTAGT. Trimming left V 3 bases short and J 1 base short, with 12 bases between.

The CDR3 DNA reads TGTGCCAGCAGCCGAAGGGCTAGCGGGACCCAGTACTTC. Protein product: CASSRRASGTQYF. V gene TRBV7-3 combines with J gene TRBJ2-5, with TRBD2 matching 7 bases. Germline V gene lookup returns CDR1 SGHTA and CDR2 FQGTGA. This CDR3 has 13 residues. V lost 5 bases, J lost 7 bases, and 7 bases stayed unmatched.

The chain couples TRBV25-1 to TRBJ2-7; D gene uncertain. The ends were cut back, 6 bases at V and 3 bases at J, with 3 bases in the middle. Germline values: CDR1 MGHDK, CDR2 SYGVNS. The CDR3 spans 10 residues. The CDR3 sequence is CASSLYEQYF. CDR3 bases: TGTGCCAGCAGCCTCTACGAGCAGTACTTC.

For the CDR3, the DNA is TGTGCCAGCAGCTGGACAGGGAGGGAGACCCAGTACTTC. It translates to CASSWTGRETQYF. J is TRBJ2-5 and V is TRBV27; TRBD1 aligns across 8 bases. The V gene end was trimmed by 6 bases and the J gene end by 5 bases; junction bases not matched to a gene: 5. The CDR3 spans 13 residues. Germline values: CDR1 MNHEY, CDR2 SMNVEV (reference sequence).

The genes are TRBV5-1 and TRBJ2-5; no definite D call. Germline CDR1 is SGHRS and CDR2 is YFSETQ. This CDR3 is built from 15 residues. V lost 4 bases and J 4 bases, leaving 17 bases between the germline ends. CDR3 protein: CASSGALPGTETQYF. The CDR3 DNA sequence: TGCGCCAGCAGCGGAGCACTCCCCGGAACAGAGACCCAGTACTTC.

In its sample, this clone was seen a few times. The J gene is TRBJ2-3, the V gene TRBV11-1, with TRBD2 as a possible D gene (6 bases). CDR3 size: 15 residues. V dropped 6 bases and J dropped 1 base, with 14 bases sitting between them. Germline V gene lookup returns CDR1 SGHAT and CDR2 FQDESV (reference sequence). The CDR3 here is CASRSSVKGTDTQYF. CDR3 nucleotide sequence: TGTGCCAGCAGGTCTAGCGTAAAAGGCACAGATACGCAGTATTTT.

This rearrangement joins TRBV18 to TRBJ2-7, with 14 nucleotides matching TRBD2. CDR3 length: 17 amino acids. V dropped 3 bases and J dropped 7; count of bases not matched to a gene: 11. CDR1 is KGHSH, CDR2 LQKENI, per germline. The CDR3 sequence is CASSPGLAGAPLEEQYF. CDR3 DNA sequence: TGTGCCAGCTCACCGGGACTAGCGGGAGCCCCTCTGGAAGAGCAGTACTTC.

The chain uses TRBV7-6 and TRBJ2-5; 11 bases line up with TRBD2. The CDR3 runs 15 residues. J lost 5 bases, V lost 8 bases, and 10 bases had no gene match. In germline, CDR1 is SGHVS, CDR2 FNYEAQ. The CDR3 is CASSVPSGRWETQYF. The CDR3 DNA is TGTGCCAGCTCCGTCCCTAGCGGGAGGTGGGAGACCCAGTACTTC.

The DNA of the CDR3 is TGTGCCAGCAGCTTAACGGGAGGACAGGGCGGTTACGAGCAGTACTTC. Amino acid sequence: CASSLTGGQGGYEQYF. This chain joins TRBV7-3 and TRBJ2-7; 8 bases are a match to TRBD1. Germline V gives CDR1 SGHTA, CDR2 FQGTGA. The CDR3 consists of 16 residues. V dropped 0 bases and J dropped 4; count of bases not matched to a gene: 8. The whole variable domain, filled in from reference TRBV7-3 and TRBJ2-7, reads GAGVSQTPSNKVTEKGKYVELRCDPISGHTALYWYRQSLGQGPEFLIYFQGTGAADDSGLPNDRFFAVRPEGSVSTLKIQRTERGDSAVYLCASSLTGGQGGYEQYFGPGTRLTVT.

The rearrangement links TRBV7-2 to TRBJ2-7, with 10 bases lining up with TRBD1. V lost 4 bases and J lost 2; bases outside the gene matches: 5. This CDR3 region has 15 residues. Germline CDR1 and CDR2: SGHTA and FQGNSA. The CDR3 protein is CASSSRQGATYEQYF. The CDR3 bases are TGTGCCAGCAGCTCGCGACAGGGGGCTACCTACGAGCAGTACTTC.

This sequence joins TRBV4-2 and TRBJ1-2; a weak D match, TRBD1 (6 bases). Germline V gives CDR1 LGHNA, CDR2 YNFKEQ. The CDR3 loop spans 18 amino acids. Trimming shortened V by 0 bases and J by 8 bases, and 25 bases separated the two germline ends. CDR3 amino acids: CASSQDEPGVTRLGGYTF. The CDR3 DNA reads TGTGCCAGCAGCCAAGATGAGCCAGGGGTGACCAGGCTCGGGGGCTACACCTTC.

This rearrangement joins TRBV5-5 to TRBJ1-5; 7 positions agree with TRBD1. Looked up from germline, CDR1 is SGHKS and CDR2 is YYEKEE (reference sequence). Trimming at V came to 4 bases and at J to 2 bases, leaving 6 bases not matched to a gene. This CDR3 is built from 15 residues. CDR3 sequence reads: CASSRTGAGNQPQHF. The CDR3 DNA sequence: TGTGCCAGCAGCCGAACAGGGGCCGGCAATCAGCCCCAGCATTTT. The full variable domain, with the rest looked up from reference TRBV5-5 and TRBJ1-5, is DAGVTQSPTHLIKTRGQQVTLRCSPISGHKSVSWYQQVLGQGPQFIFQYYEKEERGRGNFPDRFSARQFPNYSSELNVNALLLGDSALYLCASSRTGAGNQPQHFGDGTRLSIL.

This clone was found a few times. The chain has TRBV3-1 (or the pseudogene TRBV3-2) and TRBJ2-1, with 12 bases fitting TRBD2. The CDR3 covers 15 residues. V shed 3 bases, J shed 8 bases, and the junction held 5 bases outside the gene matches. Looked up from germline, CDR1 is LGHDT and CDR2 is YNNKEL (reference sequence). CDR3 residues: CASSQTSGSEHEQFF. The CDR3 DNA sequence: TGTGCCAGCAGCCAGACTAGCGGGAGTGAGCATGAGCAGTTCTTC.